This entry describes one TCR beta chain. This specimen comes from a study of post-analysis software for immune sequencing data. Libraries were made from TCR beta cDNA, and they carried unique molecular identifiers. It was from roughly 1.1 to 9.2 million T cells that some 460,000 cDNA molecules came. TCRdb analysed the PCR reads with MiXCR anew, one entry per CDR3 protein. The sample comprises approximately 630,000 distinct CDR3 sequences, approximately 59% of which are singletons, and around 11% rests with the top ten. Sequenced: blood. The sequence came from a girl aged 2 to 10 with multiple sclerosis.

This CDR3 reads CAISADQGTEAFF. The DNA of the CDR3 is TGTGCCATCAGTGCAGATCAAGGGACTGAAGCTTTCTTT. The rearrangement uses TRBV10-3 and TRBJ1-1; no definite D call. This CDR3 region has 13 residues. V gave up 4 bases and J gave up 5 bases, with 11 bases separating them. Germline V gene data show CDR1 as ENHRY and CDR2 as SYGVKD.